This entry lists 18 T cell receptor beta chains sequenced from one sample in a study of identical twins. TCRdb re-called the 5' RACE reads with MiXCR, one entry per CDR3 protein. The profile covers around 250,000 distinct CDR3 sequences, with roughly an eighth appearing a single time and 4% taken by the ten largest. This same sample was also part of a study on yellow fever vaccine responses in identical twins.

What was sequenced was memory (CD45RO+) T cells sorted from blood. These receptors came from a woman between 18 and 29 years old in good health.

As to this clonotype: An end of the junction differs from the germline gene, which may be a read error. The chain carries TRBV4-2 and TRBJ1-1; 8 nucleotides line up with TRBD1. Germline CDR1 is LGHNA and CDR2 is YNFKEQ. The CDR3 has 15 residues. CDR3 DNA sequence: TGTACCAGCAGCCCCTTACAGGGGGGAAACACTGAAGCTTTCTTT. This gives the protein CTSSPLQGGNTEAFF.

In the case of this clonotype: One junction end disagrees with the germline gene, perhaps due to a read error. The CDR3 DNA reads as TGTTCCAGCAGCCTACATGAGGCTGGCTACACCTTC. Translation gives CSSSLHEAGYTF. The chain has TRBV14 and TRBJ1-2; no clear D gene. Germline loops: CDR1 SGHDN, CDR2 FVKESK. The CDR3 length is 12 residues.

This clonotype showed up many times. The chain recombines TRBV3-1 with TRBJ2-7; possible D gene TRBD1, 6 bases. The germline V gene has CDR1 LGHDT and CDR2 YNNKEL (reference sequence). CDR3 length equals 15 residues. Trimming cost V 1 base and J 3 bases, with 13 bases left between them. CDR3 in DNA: TGTGCCAGCAGCCAAGTTCCGGACAGAAACTACGAGCAGTACTTC. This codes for CASSQVPDRNYEQYF.

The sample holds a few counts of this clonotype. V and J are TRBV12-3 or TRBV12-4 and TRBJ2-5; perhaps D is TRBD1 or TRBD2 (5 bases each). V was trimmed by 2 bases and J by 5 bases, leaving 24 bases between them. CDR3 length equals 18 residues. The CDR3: CASSLSSLSYRFKETQYF. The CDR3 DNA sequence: TGTGCCAGCAGTTTATCTAGCCTCTCTTACAGGTTCAAGGAGACCCAGTACTTC.

The CDR3 DNA reads TGCAGCGTTACCGACAGGGGTTCAGGCTACACCTTC. Encoded protein: CSVTDRGSGYTF. The chain joins TRBV29-1 to TRBJ1-2; 8 nucleotides agree with TRBD1. This CDR3 comprises 12 residues. The V gene end was trimmed by 5 bases and the J gene end by 8 bases; junction bases not matched to a gene: 7. CDR1 SQVTM and CDR2 ANQGSEA come from the germline V gene.

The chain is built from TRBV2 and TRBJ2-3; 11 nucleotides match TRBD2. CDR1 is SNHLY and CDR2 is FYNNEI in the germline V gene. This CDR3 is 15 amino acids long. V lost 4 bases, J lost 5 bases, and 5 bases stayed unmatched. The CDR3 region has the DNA TGTGCCAGCAGTGCCCGACTAGCGGGGTTAGATACGCAGTATTTT. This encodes CASSARLAGLDTQYF.

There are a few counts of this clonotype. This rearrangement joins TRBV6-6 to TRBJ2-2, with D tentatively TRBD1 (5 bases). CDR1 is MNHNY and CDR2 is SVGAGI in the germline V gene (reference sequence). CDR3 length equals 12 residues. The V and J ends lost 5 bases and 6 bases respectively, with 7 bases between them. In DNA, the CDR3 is TGTGCCAGCAGTGTGACAGCCGGGGAGCTGTTTTTT. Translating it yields CASSVTAGELFF.

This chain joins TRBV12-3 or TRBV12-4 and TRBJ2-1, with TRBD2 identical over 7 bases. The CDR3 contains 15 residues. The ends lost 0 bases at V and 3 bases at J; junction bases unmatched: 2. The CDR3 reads CASSLAGTNYNEQFF. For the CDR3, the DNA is TGTGCCAGCAGTTTAGCCGGGACTAACTACAATGAGCAGTTCTTC.

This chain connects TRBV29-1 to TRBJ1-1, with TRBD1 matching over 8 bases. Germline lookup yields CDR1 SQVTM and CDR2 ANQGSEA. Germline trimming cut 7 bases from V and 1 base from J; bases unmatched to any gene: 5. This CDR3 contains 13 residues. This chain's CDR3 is CSASTGANTEAFF. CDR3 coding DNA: TGCAGCGCTTCGACAGGGGCGAACACTGAAGCTTTCTTT.

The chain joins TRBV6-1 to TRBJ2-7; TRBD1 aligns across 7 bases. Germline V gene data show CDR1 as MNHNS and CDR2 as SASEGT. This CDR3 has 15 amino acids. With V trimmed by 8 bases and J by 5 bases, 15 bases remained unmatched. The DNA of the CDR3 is TGTGCCAGCCTACCCTCCGGAGACAGGGTACACGAGCAGTACTTC. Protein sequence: CASLPSGDRVHEQYF.

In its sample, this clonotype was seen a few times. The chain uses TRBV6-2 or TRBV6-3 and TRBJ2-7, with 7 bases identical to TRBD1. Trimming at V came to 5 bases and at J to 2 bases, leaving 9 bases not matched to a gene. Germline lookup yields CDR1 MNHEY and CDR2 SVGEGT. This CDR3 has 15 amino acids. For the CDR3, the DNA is TGTGCCAGCAGTACAAGGGACAGCCCGACCTACGAGCAGTACTTC. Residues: CASSTRDSPTYEQYF.

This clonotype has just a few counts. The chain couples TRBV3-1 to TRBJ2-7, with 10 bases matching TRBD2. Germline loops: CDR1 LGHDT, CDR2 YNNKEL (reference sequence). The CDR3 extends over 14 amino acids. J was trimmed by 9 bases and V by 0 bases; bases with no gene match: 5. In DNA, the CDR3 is TGTGCCAGCAGCCAAGATCTAGCGGGAGTCGGGCAGTACTTC. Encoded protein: CASSQDLAGVGQYF.

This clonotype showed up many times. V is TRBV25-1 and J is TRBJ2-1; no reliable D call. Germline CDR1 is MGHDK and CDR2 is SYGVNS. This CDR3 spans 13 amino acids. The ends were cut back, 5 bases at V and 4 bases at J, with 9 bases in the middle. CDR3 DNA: TGTGCCAGCAGTCCTCAGGCTTACAATGAGCAGTTCTTC. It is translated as CASSPQAYNEQFF. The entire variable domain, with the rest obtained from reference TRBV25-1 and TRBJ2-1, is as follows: EADIYQTPRYLVIGTGKKITLECSQTMGHDKMYWYQQDPGMELHLIHYSYGVNSTEKGDLSSESTVSRIRTEHFPLTLESARPSHTSQYLCASSPQAYNEQFFGPGTRLTVL.

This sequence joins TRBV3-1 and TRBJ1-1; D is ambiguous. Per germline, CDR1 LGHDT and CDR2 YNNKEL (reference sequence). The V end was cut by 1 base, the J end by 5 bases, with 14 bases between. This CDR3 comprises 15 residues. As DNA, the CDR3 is TGTGCCAGCAGCCAAGGATGGTCAGGCTATACTGAAGCTTTCTTT. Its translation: CASSQGWSGYTEAFF.

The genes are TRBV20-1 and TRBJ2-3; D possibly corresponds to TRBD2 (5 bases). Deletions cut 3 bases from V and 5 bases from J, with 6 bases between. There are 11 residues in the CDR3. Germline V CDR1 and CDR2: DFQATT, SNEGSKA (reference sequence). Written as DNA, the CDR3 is TGCAGTGCTAGCCGGGGAGATACGCAGTATTTT. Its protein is CSASRGDTQYF.

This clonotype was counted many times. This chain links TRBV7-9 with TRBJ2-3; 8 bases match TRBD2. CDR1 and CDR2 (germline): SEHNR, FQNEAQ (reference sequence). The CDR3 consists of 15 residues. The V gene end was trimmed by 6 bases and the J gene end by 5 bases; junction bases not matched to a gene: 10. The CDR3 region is CASRGLAGGLDTQYF. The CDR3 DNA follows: TGTGCCAGCAGAGGACTAGCTGGGGGATTAGATACGCAGTATTTT.

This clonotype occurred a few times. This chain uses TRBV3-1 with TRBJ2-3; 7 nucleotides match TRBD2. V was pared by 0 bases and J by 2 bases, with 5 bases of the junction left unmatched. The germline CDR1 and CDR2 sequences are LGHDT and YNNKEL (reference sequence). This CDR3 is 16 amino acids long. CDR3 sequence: CASSQDQRGNTDTQYF. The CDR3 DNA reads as TGTGCCAGCAGCCAAGACCAGCGGGGAAACACAGATACGCAGTATTTT.

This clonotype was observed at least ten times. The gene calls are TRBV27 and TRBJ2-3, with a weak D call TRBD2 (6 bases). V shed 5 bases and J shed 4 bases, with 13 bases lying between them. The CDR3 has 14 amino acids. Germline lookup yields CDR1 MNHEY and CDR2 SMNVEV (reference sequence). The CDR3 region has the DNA TGTGCCAGCAGTAGGGCCTCGGGGGCAGATACGCAGTATTTT. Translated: CASSRASGADTQYF.